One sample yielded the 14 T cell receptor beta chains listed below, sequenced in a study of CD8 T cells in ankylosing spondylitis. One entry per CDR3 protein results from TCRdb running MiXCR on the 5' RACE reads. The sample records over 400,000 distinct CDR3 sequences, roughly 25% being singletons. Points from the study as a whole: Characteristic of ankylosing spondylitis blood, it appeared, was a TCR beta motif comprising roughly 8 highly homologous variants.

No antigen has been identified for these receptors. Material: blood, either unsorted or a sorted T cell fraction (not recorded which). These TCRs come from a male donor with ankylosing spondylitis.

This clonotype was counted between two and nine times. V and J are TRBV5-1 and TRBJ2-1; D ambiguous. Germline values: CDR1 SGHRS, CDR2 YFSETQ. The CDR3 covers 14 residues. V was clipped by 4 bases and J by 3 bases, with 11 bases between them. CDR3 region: CASSATTVYNEQFF. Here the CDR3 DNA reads TGCGCCAGCAGCGCCACGACTGTCTACAATGAGCAGTTCTTC.

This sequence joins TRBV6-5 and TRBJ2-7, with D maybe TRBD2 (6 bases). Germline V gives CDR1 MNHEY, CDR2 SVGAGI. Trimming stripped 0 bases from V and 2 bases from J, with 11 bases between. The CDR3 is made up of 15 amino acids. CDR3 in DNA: TGTGCCAGCAGTTACTCCAGCGGGCCAACCTACGAGCAGTACTTC. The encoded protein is CASSYSSGPTYEQYF.

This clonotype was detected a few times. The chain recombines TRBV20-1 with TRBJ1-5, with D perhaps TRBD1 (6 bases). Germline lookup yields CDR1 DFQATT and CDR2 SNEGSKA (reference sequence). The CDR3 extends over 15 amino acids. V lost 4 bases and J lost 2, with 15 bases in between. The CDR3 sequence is CSAKWGAIRNQPQHF. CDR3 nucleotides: TGCAGTGCTAAATGGGGGGCTATCCGCAATCAGCCCCAGCATTTT.

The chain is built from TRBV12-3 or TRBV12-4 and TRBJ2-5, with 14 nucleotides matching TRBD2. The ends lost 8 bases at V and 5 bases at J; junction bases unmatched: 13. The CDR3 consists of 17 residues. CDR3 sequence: CASENSGLAGEPETQYF. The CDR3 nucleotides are TGTGCCAGCGAAAATTCGGGACTAGCGGGAGAACCCGAGACCCAGTACTTC.

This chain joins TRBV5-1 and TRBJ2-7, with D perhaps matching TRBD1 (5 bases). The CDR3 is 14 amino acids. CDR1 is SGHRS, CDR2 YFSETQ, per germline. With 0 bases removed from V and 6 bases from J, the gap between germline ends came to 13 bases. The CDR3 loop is CASSLGGDGPEQYV. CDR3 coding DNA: TGCGCCAGCAGCTTGGGGGGCGACGGCCCCGAGCAGTACGTC.

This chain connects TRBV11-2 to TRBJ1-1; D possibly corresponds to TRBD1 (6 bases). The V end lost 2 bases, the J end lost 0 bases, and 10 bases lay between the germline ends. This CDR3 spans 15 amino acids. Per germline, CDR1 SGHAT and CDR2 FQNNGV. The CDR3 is CASSLRGTLNTEAFF. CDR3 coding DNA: TGTGCCAGCAGCTTACGCGGGACACTGAACACTGAAGCTTTCTTT. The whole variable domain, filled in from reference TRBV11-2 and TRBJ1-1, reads EAGVAQSPRYKIIEKRQSVAFWCNPISGHATLYWYQQILGQGPKLLIQFQNNGVVDDSQLPKDRFSAERLKGVDSTLKIQPAKLEDSAVYLCASSLRGTLNTEAFFGQGTRLTVV.

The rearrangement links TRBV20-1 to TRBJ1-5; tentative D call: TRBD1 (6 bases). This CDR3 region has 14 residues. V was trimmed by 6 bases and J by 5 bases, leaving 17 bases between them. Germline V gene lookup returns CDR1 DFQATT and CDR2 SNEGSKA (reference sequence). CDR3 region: CSAKGVGVDQPQHF. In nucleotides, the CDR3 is TGCAGTGCGAAGGGGGTCGGGGTAGATCAGCCCCAGCATTTT.

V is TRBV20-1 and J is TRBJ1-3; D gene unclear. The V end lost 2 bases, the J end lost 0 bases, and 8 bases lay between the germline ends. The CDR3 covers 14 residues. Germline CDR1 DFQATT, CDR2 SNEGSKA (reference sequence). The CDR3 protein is CSARFGNSGNTIYF. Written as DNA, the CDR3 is TGCAGTGCTAGATTTGGGAACTCTGGAAACACCATATATTTT.

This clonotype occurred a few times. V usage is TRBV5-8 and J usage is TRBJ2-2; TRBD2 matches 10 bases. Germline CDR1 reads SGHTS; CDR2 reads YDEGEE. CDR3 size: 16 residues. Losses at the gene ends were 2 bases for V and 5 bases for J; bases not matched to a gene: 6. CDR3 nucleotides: TGTGCCAGCAGCTTCTGGGGTAGCGGGAGGACCGGGGAGCTGTTTTTT. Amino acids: CASSFWGSGRTGELFF.

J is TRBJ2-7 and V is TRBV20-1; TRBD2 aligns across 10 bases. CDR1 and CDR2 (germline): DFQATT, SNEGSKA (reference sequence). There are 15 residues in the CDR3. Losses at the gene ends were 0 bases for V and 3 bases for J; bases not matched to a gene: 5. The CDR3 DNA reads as TGCAGTGCTAGAGATTCAAGCGGGGGGGACTACGAGCAGTACGTC. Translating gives CSARDSSGGDYEQYV.

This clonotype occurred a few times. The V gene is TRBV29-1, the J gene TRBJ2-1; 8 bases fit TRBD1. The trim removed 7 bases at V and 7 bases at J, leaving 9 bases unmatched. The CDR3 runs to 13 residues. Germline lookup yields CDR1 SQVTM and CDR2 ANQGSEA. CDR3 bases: TGCAGCGCTGGACAGGGCTCCGGGAATGAGCAGTTCTTC. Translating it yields CSAGQGSGNEQFF.

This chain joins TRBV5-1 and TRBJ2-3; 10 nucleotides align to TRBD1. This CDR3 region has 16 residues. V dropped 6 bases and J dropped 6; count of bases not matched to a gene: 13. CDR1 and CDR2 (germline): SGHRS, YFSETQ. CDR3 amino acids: CASTRRGQGFLDTQYF. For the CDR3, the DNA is TGCGCCAGCACCCGACGGGGACAGGGGTTCTTGGATACGCAGTATTTT.

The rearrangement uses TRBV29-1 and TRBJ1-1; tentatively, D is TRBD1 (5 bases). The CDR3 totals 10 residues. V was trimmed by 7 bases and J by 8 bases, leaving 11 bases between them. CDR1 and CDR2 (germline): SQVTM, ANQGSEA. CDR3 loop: CSARTSEAFF. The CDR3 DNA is TGCAGCGCTCGGACATCCGAAGCTTTCTTT.

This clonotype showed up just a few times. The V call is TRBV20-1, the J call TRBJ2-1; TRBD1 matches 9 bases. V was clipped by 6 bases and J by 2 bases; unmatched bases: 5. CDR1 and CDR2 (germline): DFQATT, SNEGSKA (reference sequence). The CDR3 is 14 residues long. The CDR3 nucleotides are TGCAGTGCCAGGGACAGGGCGGCCTACAATGAGCAGTTCTTC. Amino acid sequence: CSARDRAAYNEQFF.